These 20 T cell receptor beta chains came from one sample sequenced in a study of cytomegalovirus exposure and HLA in healthy donors. The PCR was carried out with 60 Vbeta primers and 13 Jbeta primers. Repertoires were generated with immunoSEQ multiplex PCR, while TCRdb's copy carries only in-frame clones and drops some. Counted here are 170,000 or so clones, 80% occurring once; the ten biggest clones make up approximately 6.7%. Sequences were obtained from PBMCs. The receptors shown here come from a man between 25 and 39 years old in good health and CMV-seropositive.

This clone showed up just once. V usage is TRBV21-1 and J usage is TRBJ2-7; TRBD1 is the table's D call, not checked against the DNA. TRBV21-1 is recorded as a pseudogene. This CDR3 has 15 amino acids. As DNA, the CDR3 is TGTGCCAGCAGCAAAGGGGACAGGGTAGGATACGAGCAGTACTTC. Amino acid sequence: CASSKGDRVGYEQYF.

This clone was seen only a few times. The chain recombines TRBV29-1 with TRBJ2-7; TRBD1 aligns across 9 bases. Germline CDR1 SQVTM, CDR2 ANQGSEA. The CDR3 spans 13 residues. J was trimmed by 3 bases and V by 6 bases; bases with no gene match: 6. CDR3: CSVGTGTFYEQYF. The CDR3 nucleotides read TGCAGCGTGGGGACAGGGACCTTCTACGAGCAGTACTTC.

CDR3 nucleotide sequence: TGCGCCAGCAGCCAAGAGCCCAAGTTCAGGGGAGGGGCCGGGGAGCTGTTTTTT. Translated, it gives CASSQEPKFRGGAGELFF. J is TRBJ2-2 and V is TRBV4-1; the D gene is possibly TRBD2 (7 bases). Trimming removed 0 bases at V and 6 bases at J, with 20 bases between. The CDR3 runs 18 residues. Germline V gene data show CDR1 as MGHRA and CDR2 as YSYEKL.

DNA for the CDR3: TGTGCCAGCAGCTTTCAGGGGGCGGCCGGGGAGCTGTTTTTT. Its protein is CASSFQGAAGELFF. The chain employs TRBV7-6 and TRBJ2-2; 8 positions match TRBD1. The CDR3 consists of 14 residues. Germline CDR1 reads SGHVS; CDR2 reads FNYEAQ. V shed 3 bases, J shed 6 bases, and the junction held 3 bases outside the gene matches. The entire variable domain, with the rest obtained from reference TRBV7-6 and TRBJ2-2, is as follows: GAGVSQSPRYKVTKRGQDVALRCDPISGHVSLYWYRQALGQGPEFLTYFNYEAQQDKSGLPNDRFSAERPEGSISTLTIQRTEQRDSAMYRCASSFQGAAGELFFGEGSRLTVL.

V is TRBV6-6 and J is TRBJ2-5, with D possibly being TRBD2 (6 bases). Germline-derived CDR1 and CDR2 are MNHNY and SVGAGI (reference sequence). The length of the CDR3 is 14 residues. V shed 6 bases and J shed 5 bases, with 16 bases lying between them. The CDR3 DNA follows: TGTGCCAGCAGCCGGACTAAAATGGGGGAGACCCAGTACTTC. It specifies CASSRTKMGETQYF.

CDR3 amino acids: CASKTLSETGHLYEQYF. The CDR3 bases are TGTGCCAGCAAAACCCTTTCGGAGACGGGACACCTCTACGAGCAGTACTTC. This sequence joins TRBV27 and TRBJ2-5; a possible D gene is TRBD1 (6 bases). The closer fit of TRBJ2-7 to the DNA end suggests the J call may be wrong. There are 17 residues in the CDR3. Per germline, CDR1 MNHEY and CDR2 SMNVEV (reference sequence).

The chain is built from TRBV7-2 and TRBJ1-1; 7 nucleotides agree with TRBD1. CDR1 and CDR2 from the germline V gene are SGHTA and FQGNSA. V lost 5 bases and J lost 7; bases outside the gene matches: 7. This CDR3 spans 13 amino acids. The CDR3 reads CASSKRQGNEAFF. CDR3 DNA sequence: TGTGCCAGCAGCAAAAGACAGGGCAATGAAGCTTTCTTT.

The table lists this clone with a few counts. J is TRBJ2-5 and V is TRBV9; 10 bases are shared with TRBD2. Germline V gene lookup returns CDR1 SGDLS and CDR2 YYNGEE. V gave up 3 bases and J gave up 4 bases; unmatched junction bases: 6. The CDR3 runs 15 residues. DNA for the CDR3: TGTGCCAGCAGCGGAGGACTAGCGGAGGGAGAGACCCAGTACTTC. It specifies CASSGGLAEGETQYF.

Turning to this clone: Distinct nucleotide sequences in the sample also encode this CDR3. The chain carries TRBV30 and TRBJ1-2, with 8 bases fitting TRBD1. Germline assignment: CDR1 GTSNPN and CDR2 SVGIG (reference sequence). This CDR3 comprises 13 residues. J gave up 2 bases and V 1 base, and 0 bases lay outside the gene matches. CDR3 in amino acids: CAWSGQGNYGYTF. In DNA form, the CDR3 reads TGTGCCTGGAGTGGACAGGGGAACTATGGCTACACCTTC.

V gene TRBV5-5 combines with J gene TRBJ2-2, with TRBD1 identical over 8 bases. CDR1 is SGHKS and CDR2 is YYEKEE in the germline V gene (reference sequence). The CDR3 spans 14 residues. V lost 4 bases to trimming and J lost 2 bases; unmatched junction nucleotides: 1. Here the CDR3 DNA reads TGTGCCAGCAGCACAGGGGGTAACACCGGGGAGCTGTTTTTT. Protein: CASSTGGNTGELFF.

The chain is built from TRBV4-3 and TRBJ1-2; D uncertain. Looked up from germline, CDR1 is LGHNA and CDR2 is YSLEER. V lost 1 base and J 0 bases, leaving 6 bases between the germline ends. This CDR3 is 14 amino acids long. CDR3: CASSQGGANYGYTF. The CDR3 DNA sequence: TGCGCCAGCAGCCAAGGCGGGGCTAACTATGGCTACACCTTC.

The chain uses TRBV18 and TRBJ2-3, with TRBD1 as a possible D gene (5 bases). Germline V CDR1 and CDR2: KGHSH, LQKENI. The CDR3 spans 12 residues. Between the trimmed V and J ends, which lost 1 base and 6 bases, there was a span of 5 bases. As DNA, the CDR3 is TGTGCCAGCTCACCACAGGGGGATACGCAGTATTTT. As protein: CASSPQGDTQYF.

V is TRBV7-2 and J is TRBJ1-6; D perhaps matches TRBD1 (5 bases). This CDR3 comprises 17 residues. Trimming took off 1 base at V and 6 bases at J, with 16 bases between the two ends. The germline gives CDR1 SGHTA, CDR2 FQGNSA. The CDR3 loop is CASSLGGAGGRNSPLHF. In nucleotides, the CDR3 is TGTGCCAGCAGCTTAGGGGGCGCCGGGGGACGTAATTCACCCCTCCACTTT.

The rearrangement uses TRBV7-8 and TRBJ2-5; 7 bases map to TRBD2. J gave up 4 bases and V 2 bases, and 1 base lay outside the gene matches. The CDR3 is 13 amino acids. CDR1 is SGHVS and CDR2 is FQNEAQ in the germline V gene. CDR3 loop: CASSLWEGETQYF. In nucleotides, the CDR3 is TGTGCCAGCAGCTTATGGGAGGGAGAGACCCAGTACTTC.

CDR3 in amino acids: CASSIQGGHEQYF. The CDR3 nucleotides read TGTGCCAGTAGTATACAGGGTGGCCACGAGCAGTACTTC. The chain is built from TRBV19 and TRBJ2-7; maybe TRBD1 (5 bases). Trimming cost V 2 bases and J 5 bases, with 10 bases left between them. CDR1 and CDR2 from the germline V gene are LNHDA and SQIVND (reference sequence). CDR3 length equals 13 residues.

This rearrangement joins TRBV10-1 to TRBJ2-1; TRBD2 agrees at 7 bases. J was trimmed by 4 bases and V by 3 bases; bases with no gene match: 6. CDR1 and CDR2 from the germline V gene are WNHNN and SYGVQD (reference sequence). The CDR3 is 15 residues long. DNA of the CDR3: TGCGCCAGCAGTGAATCGCGGGGGAGATACAATGAGCAGTTCTTC. It encodes CASSESRGRYNEQFF.

The chain is built from TRBV4-2 and TRBJ2-1; 7 positions agree with TRBD1. This CDR3 is 15 amino acids long. V trimming: 4 bases; J trimming: 0 bases; junction bases outside the gene matches: 3. Germline-derived CDR1 and CDR2 are LGHNA and YNFKEQ. CDR3 sequence reads: CASSPDRDSYNEQFF. The CDR3 nucleotides are TGTGCCAGCAGCCCTGACAGGGACTCCTACAATGAGCAGTTCTTC.

As regards this clone: Other DNA sequences in this specimen translate into the identical CDR3. The V call is TRBV7-9, the J call TRBJ2-7, with D uncertain. The CDR3 runs to 12 residues. The V end lost 0 bases, the J end lost 5 bases, and 5 bases lay between the germline ends. Germline CDR1 and CDR2: SEHNR and FQNEAQ (reference sequence). CDR3 protein: CASSLATHEQYF. In DNA, the CDR3 is TGTGCCAGCAGCTTAGCTACTCACGAGCAGTACTTC.

The CDR3 here is CASRATGIHTEAFF. As DNA, the CDR3 is TGTGCCAGCAGGGCCACAGGAATCCACACTGAAGCTTTCTTT. V usage is TRBV28 and J usage is TRBJ1-1, with D perhaps matching TRBD1 (5 bases). This CDR3 is built from 14 residues. Looked up from germline, CDR1 is MDHEN and CDR2 is SYDVKM. Trimming cost V 6 bases and J 3 bases, with 14 bases left between them.

This chain connects TRBV5-1 to TRBJ2-1, with D hard to call. Deletions cut 2 bases from V and 0 bases from J, with 18 bases between. The CDR3 is 18 amino acids. In germline, CDR1 is SGHRS, CDR2 YFSETQ. CDR3 sequence: CASSFHVLFLYSYNEQFF. CDR3 DNA sequence: TGCGCCAGCAGCTTTCATGTCCTATTTTTGTACTCCTACAATGAGCAGTTCTTC.